Described below is a single T cell receptor beta chain sequence and its context. Its antigen remains unidentified. The record originates from a study of cytomegalovirus exposure and HLA in healthy donors. Study-level information: Early release data held around 80 million unique TCRs from HLA-typed donors.

The PCR contained 60 Vbeta and 13 Jbeta primers. Measured with immunoSEQ multiplex PCR; TCRdb has only the in-frame clones, and not every one. The repertoire holds about 130,000 clones, with around 81% as singletons. Findings and limits, study-wide: Rarity characterized most TCR sequences, yet some public TCRs appeared in many donors. The Asian-associated ancestry cluster reportedly had fewer N-insertions than the approximately 700-donor mean in a later analysis. Beyond CMV serostatus, there was no information to go on about immune exposure.

V shed 3 bases, J shed 3 bases, and the junction held 4 bases outside the gene matches. Germline CDR1 MNHEY, CDR2 SMNVEV (reference sequence). There are 14 residues in the CDR3. This TCR was recovered from a man between 18 and 35 years old in good health and CMV-seronegative. This sequence joins TRBV27 and TRBJ2-7; 8 nucleotides align to TRBD1. The sequenced sample consisted of PBMCs. For the CDR3, the DNA is TGTGCCAGCAGTTTGGTACAGGGGGGCTACGAGCAGTACTTC. Amino acids: CASSLVQGGYEQYF.